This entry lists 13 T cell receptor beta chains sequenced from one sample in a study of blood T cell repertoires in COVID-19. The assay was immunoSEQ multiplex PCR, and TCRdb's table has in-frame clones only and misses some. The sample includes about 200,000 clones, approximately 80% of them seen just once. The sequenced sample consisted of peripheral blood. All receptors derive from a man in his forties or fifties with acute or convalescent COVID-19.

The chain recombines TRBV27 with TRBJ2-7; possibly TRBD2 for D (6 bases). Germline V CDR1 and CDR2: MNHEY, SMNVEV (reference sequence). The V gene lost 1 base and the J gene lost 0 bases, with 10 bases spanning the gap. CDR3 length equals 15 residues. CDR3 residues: CASSLYRGSSYEQYF. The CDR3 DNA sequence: TGTGCCAGCAGTTTATATCGGGGGAGCTCCTACGAGCAGTACTTC.

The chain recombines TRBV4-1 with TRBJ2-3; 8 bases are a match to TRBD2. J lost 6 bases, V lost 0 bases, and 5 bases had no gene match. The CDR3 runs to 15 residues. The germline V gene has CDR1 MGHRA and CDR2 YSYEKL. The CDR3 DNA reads TGCGCCAGCAGCCAAGAATTAGCGGGAAGGGATACGCAGTATTTT. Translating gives CASSQELAGRDTQYF.

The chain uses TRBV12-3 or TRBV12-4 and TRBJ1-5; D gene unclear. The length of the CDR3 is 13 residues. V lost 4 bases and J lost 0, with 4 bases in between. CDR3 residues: CASSSGSNQPQHF. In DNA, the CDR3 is TGTGCCAGCAGTTCCGGTAGCAATCAGCCCCAGCATTTT.

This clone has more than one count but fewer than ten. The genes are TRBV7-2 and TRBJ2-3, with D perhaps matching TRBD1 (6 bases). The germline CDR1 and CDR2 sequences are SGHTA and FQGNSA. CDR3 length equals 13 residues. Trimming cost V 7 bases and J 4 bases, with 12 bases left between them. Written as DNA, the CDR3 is TGTGCCAGCACCATACAGGGCCCAGATACGCAGTATTTT. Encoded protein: CASTIQGPDTQYF.

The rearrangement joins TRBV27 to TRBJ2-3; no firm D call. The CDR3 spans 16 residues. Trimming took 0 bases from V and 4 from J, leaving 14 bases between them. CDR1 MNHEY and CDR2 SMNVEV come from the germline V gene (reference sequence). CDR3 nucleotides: TGTGCCAGCAGTTTATCGTTTCAGGTTTCCGCAGATACGCAGTATTTT. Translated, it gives CASSLSFQVSADTQYF.

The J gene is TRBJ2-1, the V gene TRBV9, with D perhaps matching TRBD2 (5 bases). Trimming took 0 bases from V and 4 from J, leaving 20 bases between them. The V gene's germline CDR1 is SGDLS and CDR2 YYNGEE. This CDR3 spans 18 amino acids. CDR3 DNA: TGTGCCAGCAGCGTAGCGGGATTTAAGACGAACCTATACAATGAGCAGTTCTTC. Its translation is CASSVAGFKTNLYNEQFF.

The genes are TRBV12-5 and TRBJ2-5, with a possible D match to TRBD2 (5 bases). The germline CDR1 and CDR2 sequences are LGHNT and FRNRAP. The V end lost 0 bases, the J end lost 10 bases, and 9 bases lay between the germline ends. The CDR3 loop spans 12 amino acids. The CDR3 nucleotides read TGTGCTAGTGGTTTGGTAATCCGGGACCAGTACTTC. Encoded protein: CASGLVIRDQYF. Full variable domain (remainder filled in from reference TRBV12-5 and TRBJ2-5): DARVTQTPRHKVTEMGQEVTMRCQPILGHNTVFWYRQTMMQGLELLAYFRNRAPLDDSGMPKDRFSAEMPDATLATLKIQPSEPRDSAVYFCASGLVIRDQYFGPGTRLLVL.

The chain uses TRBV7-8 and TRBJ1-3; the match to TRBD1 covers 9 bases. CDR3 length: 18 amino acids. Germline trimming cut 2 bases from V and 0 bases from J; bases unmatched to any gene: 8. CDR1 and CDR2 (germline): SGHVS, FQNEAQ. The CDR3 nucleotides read TGTGCCAGCAGCTTATTGTCCCCGGGACAGGGCTCTGGAAACACCATATATTTT. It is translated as CASSLLSPGQGSGNTIYF.

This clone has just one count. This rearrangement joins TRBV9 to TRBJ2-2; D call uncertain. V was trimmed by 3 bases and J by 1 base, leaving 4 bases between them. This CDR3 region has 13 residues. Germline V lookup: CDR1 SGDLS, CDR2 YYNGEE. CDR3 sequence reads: CASSALNTGELFF. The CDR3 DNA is TGTGCCAGCAGCGCCCTGAACACCGGGGAGCTGTTTTTT.

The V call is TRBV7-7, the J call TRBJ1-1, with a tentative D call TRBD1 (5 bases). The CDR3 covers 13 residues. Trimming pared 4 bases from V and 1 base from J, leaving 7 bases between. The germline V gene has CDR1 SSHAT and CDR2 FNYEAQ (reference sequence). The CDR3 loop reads CASSSDRNTEAFF. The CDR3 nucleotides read TGTGCCAGCAGCTCCGACAGGAACACTGAAGCTTTCTTT. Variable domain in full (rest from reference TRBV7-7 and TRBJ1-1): GAGVSQSPRYKVTKRGQDVTLRCDPISSHATLYWYQQALGQGPEFLTYFNYEAQPDKSGLPSDRFSAERPEGSISTLTIQRTEQRDSAMYRCASSSDRNTEAFFGQGTRLTVV.

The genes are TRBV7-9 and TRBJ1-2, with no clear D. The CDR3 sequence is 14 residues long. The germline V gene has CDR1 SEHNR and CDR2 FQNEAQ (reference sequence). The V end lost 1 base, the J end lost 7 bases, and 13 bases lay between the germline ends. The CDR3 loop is CASSLGGGSRGYTF. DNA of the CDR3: TGTGCCAGCAGCTTAGGGGGAGGGAGCCGTGGCTACACCTTC.

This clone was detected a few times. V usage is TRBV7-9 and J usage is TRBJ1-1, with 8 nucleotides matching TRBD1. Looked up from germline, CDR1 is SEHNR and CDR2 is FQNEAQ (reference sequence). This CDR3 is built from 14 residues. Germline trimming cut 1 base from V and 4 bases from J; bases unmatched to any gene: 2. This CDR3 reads CASSLGGQGTEAFF. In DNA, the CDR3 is TGTGCCAGCAGCTTAGGAGGACAGGGCACTGAAGCTTTCTTT. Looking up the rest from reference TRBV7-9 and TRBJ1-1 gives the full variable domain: DTGVSQNPRHKITKRGQNVTFRCDPISEHNRLYWYRQTLGQGPEFLTYFQNEAQLEKSRLLSDRFSAERPKGSFSTLEIQRTEQGDSAMYLCASSLGGQGTEAFFGQGTRLTVV.

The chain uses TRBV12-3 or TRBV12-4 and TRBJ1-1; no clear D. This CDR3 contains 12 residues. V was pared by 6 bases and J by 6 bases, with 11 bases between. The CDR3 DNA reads TGTGCCAGCAGCCTTCGTAGCGCTGAAGCTTTCTTT. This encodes CASSLRSAEAFF.